These 21 T cell receptor beta chains share one sample of origin, sequenced in a study of blood T cell repertoires in COVID-19. The repertoire was sequenced with immunoSEQ multiplex PCR; TCRdb's copy has only in-frame clones and lacks some. The sample lists some 150,000 clones, 84% occurring once. The sequenced sample was peripheral blood. Receptors originate from a human donor in a cohort sampled during active COVID-19.

The genes are TRBV7-9 and TRBJ2-5; tentative D call: TRBD1 (6 bases). Trimming shortened V by 5 bases and J by 5 bases, and 21 bases separated the two germline ends. The germline V gene encodes CDR1 SEHNR and CDR2 FQNEAQ (reference sequence). The CDR3 length is 16 residues. CDR3 DNA: TGTGCCAGCAGCCAACTAGGACAGAGGGTTCTCGAGACCCAGTACTTC. This encodes CASSQLGQRVLETQYF.

The J gene is TRBJ2-5, the V gene TRBV24-1, with 11 bases identical to TRBD2. Trimming took 3 bases from V and 1 from J; bases not matched to a gene: 3. Germline V gives CDR1 KGHDR, CDR2 SFDVKD. The CDR3 loop spans 16 amino acids. CDR3 coding DNA: TGTGCCACCAGTGATCCCGGGACTAGCGGCCAAGAGACCCAGTACTTC. Protein product: CATSDPGTSGQETQYF.

V usage is TRBV5-1 and J usage is TRBJ2-7; 11 nucleotides match TRBD2. The CDR3 sequence is 15 residues long. V lost 4 bases, J lost 2 bases, and 5 bases stayed unmatched. Germline CDR1 and CDR2: SGHRS and YFSETQ. The DNA of the CDR3 is TGCGCCAGCAGCATGACTAGCGGGGCTACCTACGAGCAGTACTTC. Translating gives CASSMTSGATYEQYF.

J is TRBJ2-1 and V is TRBV19; 8 bases agree with TRBD2. Losses at the gene ends were 6 bases for V and 9 bases for J; bases not matched to a gene: 10. The germline V gene has CDR1 LNHDA and CDR2 SQIVND (reference sequence). The CDR3 consists of 14 residues. The CDR3 bases are TGTGCCAGTAGAATTTTAGCGGGAAAGTCTGAGCAGTTCTTC. This encodes CASRILAGKSEQFF.

V and J are TRBV5-6 and TRBJ2-1; no clear D gene. The CDR3 spans 15 residues. With 1 base removed from V and 1 base from J, the gap between germline ends came to 9 bases. Germline assignment: CDR1 SGHDT and CDR2 YYEEEE. In DNA form, the CDR3 reads TGTGCCAGCAGCTTGCGGCAGACATCCTACAATGAGCAGTTCTTC. Translated: CASSLRQTSYNEQFF.

This clone came up a few times. V usage is TRBV6-4 and J usage is TRBJ2-1, with 10 positions matching TRBD2. This CDR3 has 16 amino acids. The germline V gene encodes CDR1 MRHNA and CDR2 SNTAGT. The ends lost 5 bases at V and 5 bases at J; junction bases unmatched: 9. The CDR3 spells CASSQSSGGANNEQFF. As DNA, the CDR3 is TGTGCCAGCAGTCAGAGCAGCGGGGGGGCTAACAATGAGCAGTTCTTC.

J is TRBJ2-1 and V is TRBV2, with 12 bases fitting TRBD2. CDR1 SNHLY and CDR2 FYNNEI come from the germline V gene. J gave up 5 bases and V 3 bases, and 2 bases lay outside the gene matches. This CDR3 is built from 15 residues. The CDR3 nucleotides are TGTGCCAGCAGTGACCTAGCGGGGGGGGACAATGAGCAGTTCTTC. This translates into CASSDLAGGDNEQFF. The entire variable domain, with the rest obtained from reference TRBV2 and TRBJ2-1, is as follows: EPEVTQTPSHQVTQMGQEVILRCVPISNHLYFYWYRQILGQKVEFLVSFYNNEISEKSEIFDDQFSVERPDGSNFTLKIRSTKLEDSAMYFCASSDLAGGDNEQFFGPGTRLTVL.

On this clone: At one end the junction does not follow the germline gene, possibly because of a read error. The chain carries TRBV7-7 and TRBJ2-5; no definite D call. Per the germline V gene, CDR1 is SSHAT and CDR2 is FNYEAQ (reference sequence). The CDR3 totals 15 residues. Written as DNA, the CDR3 is TGTGCTAGCAGCTTAGGGCTTGAGGCTCCGGAGACCCAGTACTTC. It encodes CASSLGLEAPETQYF.

The chain uses TRBV6-5 and TRBJ1-2, with TRBD1 as a possible D gene (5 bases). Trimming took off 8 bases at V and 3 bases at J, with 16 bases between the two ends. Germline CDR1 reads MNHEY; CDR2 reads SVGAGI. This CDR3 has 14 amino acids. The CDR3 DNA reads TGTGCCAGCGTAGAGGGGAGGTCTCACTATGGCTACACCTTC. Amino acid sequence: CASVEGRSHYGYTF.

The V and J genes are TRBV7-2 and TRBJ2-2, with D maybe TRBD2 (6 bases). V was cut by 1 base and J by 6 bases, with 12 bases left in between. The CDR3 totals 15 residues. Per the germline V gene, CDR1 is SGHTA and CDR2 is FQGNSA. The CDR3 bases are TGTGCCAGCAGCTTAGGCCTTACGGGGGCCGGGGAGCTGTTTTTT. Translating it yields CASSLGLTGAGELFF.

This clone was counted a single time. The DNA of the CDR3 is TGTGCCAGTCTAGCGGGGGACCCCTCCTACAATGAGCAGTTCTTC. It is translated as CASLAGDPSYNEQFF. This chain connects TRBV25-1 to TRBJ2-1; TRBD2 aligns across 10 bases. The V and J ends lost 9 bases and 0 bases, in that order; junction bases with no gene match: 5. The CDR3 consists of 15 residues. Germline loops: CDR1 MGHDK, CDR2 SYGVNS.

The table lists this clone with a count of one. V usage is TRBV19 and J usage is TRBJ2-3; D perhaps matches TRBD1 (5 bases). Trimming took off 1 base at V and 2 bases at J, with 10 bases between the two ends. Germline CDR1 is LNHDA and CDR2 is SQIVND (reference sequence). This CDR3 has 15 amino acids. The CDR3 nucleotides are TGTGCCAGTAGTATAGGAAGGGGATTCACAGATACGCAGTATTTT. This codes for CASSIGRGFTDTQYF.

The J gene is TRBJ2-5, the V gene TRBV9; 9 bases match TRBD2. Losses at the gene ends were 3 bases for V and 4 bases for J; bases not matched to a gene: 10. Germline V gene lookup returns CDR1 SGDLS and CDR2 YYNGEE. CDR3 size: 16 residues. CDR3 in amino acids: CASSANSGGLRETQYF. DNA for the CDR3: TGTGCCAGCAGCGCCAATAGCGGGGGCCTTAGAGAGACCCAGTACTTC.

This chain uses TRBV18 with TRBJ2-3; tentatively, D is TRBD2 (6 bases). The CDR3 contains 14 residues. Deletions cut 3 bases from V and 3 bases from J, with 10 bases between. The V gene's germline CDR1 is KGHSH and CDR2 LQKENI. CDR3 in amino acids: CASSPRGATDTQYF. The CDR3, as DNA: TGTGCCAGCTCACCCCGCGGGGCGACAGATACGCAGTATTTT.

CDR3 nucleotide sequence: TGTGCCAGCAGCCATCGAGGGGGCTATAATTCACCCCTCCACTTT. Protein: CASSHRGGYNSPLHF. The genes are TRBV14 and TRBJ1-6; D may be TRBD1 (6 bases). Trimming removed 3 bases from V and 3 bases from J, with 9 bases in between. CDR1 and CDR2 (germline): SGHDN, FVKESK. The CDR3 totals 15 residues.

The gene calls are TRBV9 and TRBJ2-2; possibly TRBD2 for D (7 bases). The CDR3 covers 14 residues. Germline V gene sequence: CDR1 SGDLS, CDR2 YYNGEE. Trimming shortened V by 4 bases and J by 6 bases, and 13 bases separated the two germline ends. The CDR3 reads CASSKRGASGELFF. Written as DNA, the CDR3 is TGTGCCAGCAGCAAACGGGGGGCCTCCGGGGAGCTGTTTTTT.

The chain combines TRBV5-1 with TRBJ2-5, with D possibly being TRBD2 (6 bases). Trimming pared 6 bases from V and 1 base from J, leaving 16 bases between. The CDR3 sequence is 15 residues long. The V gene's germline CDR1 is SGHRS and CDR2 YFSETQ. Here the CDR3 reads CASKPILASQETQYF. CDR3 nucleotide sequence: TGCGCCAGCAAACCTATACTAGCTAGCCAAGAGACCCAGTACTTC.

The chain combines TRBV11-2 with TRBJ2-5; tentative D call: TRBD2 (5 bases). The length of the CDR3 is 16 residues. Per germline, CDR1 SGHAT and CDR2 FQNNGV. Trimming removed 0 bases from V and 1 base from J, with 12 bases in between. CDR3 region: CASSLDLGGLQETQYF. The DNA of the CDR3 is TGTGCCAGCAGCTTAGATCTTGGCGGGCTCCAAGAGACCCAGTACTTC.

V is TRBV5-1 and J is TRBJ1-4; 11 positions agree with TRBD1. V was clipped by 4 bases and J by 3 bases; unmatched bases: 8. Per germline, CDR1 SGHRS and CDR2 YFSETQ. CDR3 length: 17 amino acids. The CDR3 bases are TGCGCCAGCAGCCCCGCGGACAGGGGGCGTCCTAATGAAAAACTGTTTTTT. It translates to CASSPADRGRPNEKLFF.

The rearrangement joins TRBV4-2 to TRBJ1-3; TRBD1 matches 7 bases. This CDR3 contains 16 residues. Germline V gene lookup returns CDR1 LGHNA and CDR2 YNFKEQ. After removal of 4 bases from V and 3 bases from J, the junction contained 9 bases not matched to a gene. Written as DNA, the CDR3 is TGTGCCAGCAGCCCCCTGGGACAGCAACTTGGAAACACCATATATTTT. Protein: CASSPLGQQLGNTIYF.

The rearrangement joins TRBV10-1 to TRBJ1-3, with 7 bases aligning to TRBD1. Germline CDR1 is WNHNN and CDR2 is SYGVQD (reference sequence). V shed 5 bases, J shed 0 bases, and the junction held 10 bases outside the gene matches. The CDR3 sequence is 17 residues long. DNA for the CDR3: TGCGCCAGCAGTCTCACGACAGGGACACTCTCTGGAAACACCATATATTTT. This encodes CASSLTTGTLSGNTIYF.